One and the same sample provided the 25 T cell receptor beta chains below, sequenced in a study of shared clonotypes between healthy human individuals. Using immunoSEQ multiplex PCR, the repertoire was profiled, and TCRdb retains in-frame clones only, with some absent. The sample includes fewer than 650,000 clones, 60% to 85% of them seen just once. Specimen: PBMCs. All receptors come from a middle-aged woman in good health. Some clones in this sample may be carry-over from other donors' samples.

This clone was detected only a few times. The V and J genes are TRBV28 and TRBJ2-2; D might be TRBD1 (5 bases). The CDR3 extends over 13 amino acids. V was trimmed by 3 bases and J by 8 bases, leaving 10 bases between them. CDR1 and CDR2 (germline): MDHEN, SYDVKM. CDR3 protein: CASSFPQGGELFF. The CDR3 nucleotides are TGTGCCAGCAGTTTCCCTCAGGGTGGGGAGCTGTTTTTT.

The chain uses TRBV2 and TRBJ2-1, with D tentatively TRBD1 or TRBD2 (6 bases each). CDR3 length: 15 residues. The germline V and J ends were trimmed by 5 bases and 7 bases, with 18 bases remaining between them. Germline CDR1 SNHLY, CDR2 FYNNEI. This CDR3 is CASSRQNGGENEQFF. CDR3 bases: TGTGCCAGCAGTCGGCAAAACGGGGGCGAGAATGAGCAGTTCTTC.

As for this clone: This same CDR3 is encoded by further DNA sequences in the sample. J is TRBJ2-7 and V is TRBV5-1; D is unresolved. V was trimmed by 0 bases and J by 4 bases, leaving 8 bases between them. The CDR3 has 13 residues. Germline assignment: CDR1 SGHRS and CDR2 YFSETQ. The CDR3 here is CASSLEPEYEQYF. The DNA for the CDR3 is TGCGCCAGCAGCTTGGAACCAGAGTACGAGCAGTACTTC.

The chain links TRBV6-1 to TRBJ1-2; D is perhaps TRBD1 (6 bases). Germline CDR1 MNHNS, CDR2 SASEGT. This CDR3 has 15 amino acids. V was cut by 4 bases and J by 5 bases, with 17 bases left in between. The CDR3 DNA reads as TGTGCCAGCAGTGCCGGGGGGGGCGGATTATATGGCTACACCTTC. This codes for CASSAGGGGLYGYTF.

The chain is built from TRBV6-1 and TRBJ1-5, with a weak D call TRBD1 (6 bases). The CDR3 runs 14 residues. Trimming cost V 7 bases and J 6 bases, with 16 bases left between them. Germline V gene data show CDR1 as MNHNS and CDR2 as SASEGT. The CDR3 coding sequence is TGTGCCAGCACTGGCCTAGGGGGGGCTCAGCCCCAGCATTTT. Translation gives CASTGLGGAQPQHF.

This chain uses TRBV4-2 with TRBJ2-7; TRBD2 matches at 12 bases. The CDR3 runs 15 residues. After removal of 5 bases from V and 2 bases from J, the junction contained 4 bases not matched to a gene. The germline gives CDR1 LGHNA, CDR2 YNFKEQ. CDR3 sequence: CASSETSGSTYEQYF. In DNA, the CDR3 is TGTGCCAGCAGCGAGACTAGCGGGAGTACCTACGAGCAGTACTTC.

The chain has TRBV19 and TRBJ2-1; 10 nucleotides agree with TRBD2. CDR1 LNHDA and CDR2 SQIVND come from the germline V gene (reference sequence). The CDR3 runs 14 residues. J was trimmed by 12 bases and V by 5 bases; bases with no gene match: 10. The CDR3 DNA reads TGTGCCAGTAGTCCCACTCTAGCGGGAGTTAGGCAGTTCTTC. It codes for CASSPTLAGVRQFF.

DNA for the CDR3: TGCGCCAGCAGCTTAGACAGCACCGGGGAGCTGTTTTTT. Its protein product is CASSLDSTGELFF. The rearrangement links TRBV5-1 to TRBJ2-2, with D perhaps TRBD1 (5 bases). This CDR3 comprises 13 residues. From germline, CDR1 is SGHRS and CDR2 YFSETQ. Trimming took off 2 bases at V and 4 bases at J, with 6 bases between the two ends.

This rearrangement joins TRBV11-2 to TRBJ1-1; D is possibly TRBD1 (6 bases). The CDR3 has 15 residues. Germline loops: CDR1 SGHAT, CDR2 FQNNGV. V gave up 5 bases and J gave up 7 bases, with 20 bases separating them. The CDR3 region is CASSQAAGAAVEAFF. Written as DNA, the CDR3 is TGTGCCAGCAGCCAAGCCGCAGGGGCGGCAGTTGAAGCTTTCTTT.

This clone has a single count. The chain joins TRBV15 to TRBJ2-7; 8 bases are a match to TRBD1. With 3 bases clipped from V and 4 bases from J, the junction kept 5 bases outside the gene matches. The CDR3 loop spans 14 amino acids. Germline-derived CDR1 and CDR2 are LNHNV and YYDKDF (reference sequence). The CDR3 loop is CATSSGQGEYEQYF. The DNA of the CDR3 is TGTGCCACCAGCAGTGGACAGGGCGAGTACGAGCAGTACTTC.

The chain joins TRBV10-3 to TRBJ2-7; 7 bases agree with TRBD1. This CDR3 has 14 residues. Germline lookup yields CDR1 ENHRY and CDR2 SYGVKD. The V and J ends lost 6 bases and 0 bases, in that order; junction bases with no gene match: 5. CDR3 bases: TGTGCCATCAGGCCGGGACAGCTCTCCTACGAGCAGTACTTC. This translates into CAIRPGQLSYEQYF.

V is TRBV6-5 and J is TRBJ2-7, with TRBD2 matching over 10 bases. Germline V CDR1 and CDR2: MNHEY, SVGAGI. The ends lost 2 bases at V and 4 bases at J; junction bases unmatched: 5. This CDR3 region has 15 residues. The DNA of the CDR3 is TGTGCCAGCAGTTACCGATCTAGCGGGAGATACGAGCAGTACTTC. This codes for CASSYRSSGRYEQYF.

This sequence joins TRBV11-2 and TRBJ2-5, with 7 bases that match TRBD2. CDR1 SGHAT and CDR2 FQNNGV come from the germline V gene. Unmatched junction bases numbered 5, after V lost 4 bases and J lost 3 bases. The CDR3 has 14 amino acids. CDR3 amino acids: CASSSAGVEETQYF. Here the CDR3 DNA reads TGTGCCAGCAGCTCGGCGGGAGTGGAAGAGACCCAGTACTTC.

The chain employs TRBV2 and TRBJ2-7; 7 bases are shared with TRBD2. With 6 bases clipped from V and 3 bases from J, the junction kept 2 bases outside the gene matches. From germline, CDR1 is SNHLY and CDR2 FYNNEI. The CDR3 extends over 12 amino acids. The CDR3 DNA reads TGTGCCAGCAGCCCTAGCGGCTACGAGCAGTACTTC. It translates to CASSPSGYEQYF.

This clone has only a few counts. The V and J genes are TRBV7-9 and TRBJ1-2; 10 bases agree with TRBD1. The J segment lost 7 bases and the V segment lost 5 bases, leaving 10 bases of the junction unmatched. CDR1 and CDR2 from the germline V gene are SEHNR and FQNEAQ (reference sequence). The CDR3 sequence is 15 residues long. Here the CDR3 reads CASSTRQGAVGGYTF. The CDR3 DNA reads TGTGCCAGCAGCACACGACAGGGGGCGGTCGGTGGCTACACCTTC.

The V and J genes are TRBV28 and TRBJ2-1, with 13 bases matching TRBD2. Germline lookup yields CDR1 MDHEN and CDR2 SYDVKM. Trimming cost V 10 bases and J 9 bases; bases outside gene matches: 6. The CDR3 loop spans 13 amino acids. Here the CDR3 reads CATRTSGRSEQFF. In nucleotides, the CDR3 is TGTGCCACCCGGACTAGCGGGAGATCTGAGCAGTTCTTC.

The J gene is TRBJ2-2, the V gene TRBV2; 10 positions match TRBD2. CDR3 length: 16 residues. The V segment lost 6 bases and the J segment 7 bases; nucleotides outside the gene matches: 11. Germline assignment: CDR1 SNHLY and CDR2 FYNNEI. Written as DNA, the CDR3 is TGTGCCAGCAGCGCCCATCTAGCGGGAGTTGGCGGGGAGCTGTTTTTT. As protein: CASSAHLAGVGGELFF.

The V call is TRBV30, the J call TRBJ2-2; possibly TRBD1 for D (6 bases). Trimming cost V 3 bases and J 3 bases, with 11 bases left between them. There are 14 residues in the CDR3. Looked up from germline, CDR1 is GTSNPN and CDR2 is SVGIG (reference sequence). The CDR3 protein is CAWRGQLDTGELFF. The CDR3 region has the DNA TGTGCCTGGAGAGGACAGTTAGACACCGGGGAGCTGTTTTTT.

The table lists this clone with many counts. The chain is built from TRBV28 and TRBJ2-1, with D possibly being TRBD2 (5 bases). V was trimmed by 6 bases and J by 4 bases, leaving 13 bases between them. This CDR3 has 14 residues. Looked up from germline, CDR1 is MDHEN and CDR2 is SYDVKM. CDR3 sequence (DNA): TGTGCCAGCAGGGAGGACGTTACGTACAATGAGCAGTTCTTC. Its translation is CASREDVTYNEQFF.

The CDR3 is CASGLVLAGVIEQFF. For the CDR3, the DNA is TGTGCTAGTGGTTTGGTACTAGCGGGAGTCATTGAGCAGTTCTTC. V usage is TRBV12-5 and J usage is TRBJ2-1; TRBD2 matches at 11 bases. Germline CDR1 and CDR2: LGHNT and FRNRAP. The ends lost 0 bases at V and 9 bases at J; junction bases unmatched: 4. CDR3 length: 15 residues.

This chain connects TRBV5-4 to TRBJ2-2, with D perhaps matching TRBD1 or TRBD2 (6 bases each). The CDR3 length is 18 residues. The V gene lost 5 bases and the J gene lost 4 bases, with 24 bases spanning the gap. Germline CDR1 reads SGHNT; CDR2 reads YYREEE (reference sequence). The CDR3 coding sequence is TGTGCCAGCAGGGATGCTGAGGGGGGACAAGGATTCACCGGGGAGCTGTTTTTT. Translation: CASRDAEGGQGFTGELFF.

CDR3 residues: CASRSAGGSDTQYF. For the CDR3, the DNA is TGTGCCAGCAGATCAGCGGGAGGGTCAGATACGCAGTATTTT. The gene calls are TRBV2 and TRBJ2-3; 10 bases are shared with TRBD2. Unmatched junction bases numbered 4, after V lost 6 bases and J lost 4 bases. CDR3 length equals 14 residues. Per the germline V gene, CDR1 is SNHLY and CDR2 is FYNNEI.

This clone was counted a few times. The chain links TRBV27 to TRBJ2-7, with D perhaps TRBD2 (6 bases). The V end was cut by 3 bases, the J end by 2 bases, with 14 bases between. The V gene's germline CDR1 is MNHEY and CDR2 SMNVEV (reference sequence). The CDR3 runs 15 residues. The CDR3, as DNA: TGTGCCAGCAGTTTCGGGACTCCTCTTACCTACGAGCAGTACTTC. This gives the protein CASSFGTPLTYEQYF.

The chain employs TRBV18 and TRBJ1-5; D may be TRBD1 (5 bases). The V gene's germline CDR1 is KGHSH and CDR2 LQKENI. V was pared by 1 base and J by 9 bases, with 13 bases between. CDR3 length: 14 amino acids. CDR3 protein: CASSPRIRESPQHF. The CDR3 DNA reads TGTGCCAGCTCACCACGGATCAGGGAATCGCCCCAGCATTTT. The whole variable domain, filled in from reference TRBV18 and TRBJ1-5, reads NAGVMQNPRHLVRRRGQEARLRCSPMKGHSHVYWYRQLPEEGLKFMVYLQKENIIDESGMPKERFSAEFPKEGPSILRIQQVVRGDSAAYFCASSPRIRESPQHFGDGTRLSIL.

This clone has only a few counts. V is TRBV6-1 and J is TRBJ2-7; TRBD1 agrees at 10 bases. Germline CDR1 MNHNS, CDR2 SASEGT. This CDR3 has 16 residues. Unmatched junction bases numbered 7, after V lost 3 bases and J lost 2 bases. The CDR3 region is CASSDVRTGGTYEQYF. In nucleotides, the CDR3 is TGTGCCAGCAGTGACGTTAGGACAGGGGGGACCTACGAGCAGTACTTC.